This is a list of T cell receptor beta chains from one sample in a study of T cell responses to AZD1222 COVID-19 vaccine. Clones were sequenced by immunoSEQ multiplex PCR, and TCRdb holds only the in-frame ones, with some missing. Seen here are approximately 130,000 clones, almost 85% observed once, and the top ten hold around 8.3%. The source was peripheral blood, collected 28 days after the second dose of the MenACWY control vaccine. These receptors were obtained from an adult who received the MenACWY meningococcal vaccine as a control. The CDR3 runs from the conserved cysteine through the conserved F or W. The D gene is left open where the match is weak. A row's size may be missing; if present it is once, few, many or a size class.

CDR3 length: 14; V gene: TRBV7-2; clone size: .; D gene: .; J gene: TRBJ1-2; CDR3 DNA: TGTGCCAGCAGCTCCCCCCGGACGGACTATGGCTACACCTTC; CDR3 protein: CASSSPRTDYGYTF
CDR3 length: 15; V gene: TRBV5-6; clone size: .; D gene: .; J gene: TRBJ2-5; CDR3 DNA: TGTGCCAGCAGCCACCCGGGACCCGACCAAGAGACCCAGTACTTC; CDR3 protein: CASSHPGPDQETQYF
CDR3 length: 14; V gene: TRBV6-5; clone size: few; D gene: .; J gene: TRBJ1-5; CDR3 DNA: TGTGCCAGCAGTCCGACCTTTGGGGGGCAGCCCCAGCATTTT; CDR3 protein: CASSPTFGGQPQHF
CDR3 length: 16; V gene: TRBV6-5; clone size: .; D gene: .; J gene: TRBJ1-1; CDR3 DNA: TGTGCCAGCAGTTGGGCAGGGGAGGCAATGAACACTGAAGCTTTCTTT; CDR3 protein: CASSWAGEAMNTEAFF
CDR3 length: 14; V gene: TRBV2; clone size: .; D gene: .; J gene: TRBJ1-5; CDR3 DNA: TGTGCCAGCAGTAAGGACACCCAGAGTTGGCCCCAGCATTTT; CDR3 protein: CASSKDTQSWPQHF
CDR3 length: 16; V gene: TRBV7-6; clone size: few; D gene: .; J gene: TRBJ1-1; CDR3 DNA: TGTGCCAGCAGCTTAACACTAGGGTGGGGGAACACTGAAGCTTTCTTT; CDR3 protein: CASSLTLGWGNTEAFF
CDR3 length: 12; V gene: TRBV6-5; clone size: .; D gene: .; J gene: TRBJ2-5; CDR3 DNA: TGTGCCAGCAGGGGGACGGTGAGGACCCAGTACTTC; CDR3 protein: CASRGTVRTQYF
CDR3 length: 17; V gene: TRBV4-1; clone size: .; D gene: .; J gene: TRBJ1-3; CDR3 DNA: TGCCCCACCACCCAACTCCCCAGGGCAACCGCTGGAAACACCATATATTTT; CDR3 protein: CPTTQLPRATAGNTIYF
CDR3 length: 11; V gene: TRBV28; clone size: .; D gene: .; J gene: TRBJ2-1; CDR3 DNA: TGTGCCAGCAGTAAGGACCGGGAGAGGTTCTTC; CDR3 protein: CASSKDRERFF
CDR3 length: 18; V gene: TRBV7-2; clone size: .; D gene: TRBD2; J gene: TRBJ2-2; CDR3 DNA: TGTGCCAACGCCCCCTTTACTAGCGGGAGGGCTAAAGCCGGGGAGCTGTTTTTT; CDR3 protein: CANAPFTSGRAKAGELFF
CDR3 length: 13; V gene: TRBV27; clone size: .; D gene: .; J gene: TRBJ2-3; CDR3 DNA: TGTGCCAGCAGTTTAATGGGTACAGATACGCAGTATTTT; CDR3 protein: CASSLMGTDTQYF
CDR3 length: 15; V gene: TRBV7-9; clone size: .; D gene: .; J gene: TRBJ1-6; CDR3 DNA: TGTGCCAGCAGCTTAGATGGCTCCTATAATTCACCCCTCCACTTT; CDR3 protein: CASSLDGSYNSPLHF
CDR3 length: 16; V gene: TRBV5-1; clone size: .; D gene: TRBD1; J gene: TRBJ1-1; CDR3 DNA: TGCGCCAGCAGCGAGCAATCCGGGACAGGGTGGACTGAAGCTTTCTTT; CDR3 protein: CASSEQSGTGWTEAFF
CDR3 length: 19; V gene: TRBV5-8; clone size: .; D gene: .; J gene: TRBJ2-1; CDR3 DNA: TGTGCCAGCACCCCTCCGAGCTGGATCCCCGTTAGCTCCTACAATGAGCAGTTCTTC; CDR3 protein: CASTPPSWIPVSSYNEQFF
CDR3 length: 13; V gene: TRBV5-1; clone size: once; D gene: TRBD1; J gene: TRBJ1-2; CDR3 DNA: TGCGCCAGCAGAACCGGGACAGGGGATGGCTACACCTTC; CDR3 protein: CASRTGTGDGYTF
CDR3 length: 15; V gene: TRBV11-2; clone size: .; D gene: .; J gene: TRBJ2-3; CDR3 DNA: TGTGCCAGCAGCTTAAGTGACGCAGGCACAGATACGCAGTATTTT; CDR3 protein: CASSLSDAGTDTQYF
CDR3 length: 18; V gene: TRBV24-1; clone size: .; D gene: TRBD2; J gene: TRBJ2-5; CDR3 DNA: TGTGCCACCAGTGATTTCAAAGGGACTAGCGGGATGGGAGAGACCCAGTACTTC; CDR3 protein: CATSDFKGTSGMGETQYF
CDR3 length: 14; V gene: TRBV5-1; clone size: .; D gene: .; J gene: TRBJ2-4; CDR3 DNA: TGCGCCAGCAGCTTGAAAGGAGCGGTGAACATTCAGTACTTC; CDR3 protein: CASSLKGAVNIQYF